The 27 T cell receptor beta chains reported below all come from one sample, sequenced in a study of blood T cells in healthy people across ages. The authors ran a second PCR of 7 to 11 cycles using a sample-barcoded 5' primer and a J-beta primer mix. Using its own MiXCR run on the 5' RACE reads, TCRdb lists one record per CDR3 protein. The sample has approximately 820,000 distinct CDR3 sequences, 40% to 50% seen once. Sequences were obtained from blood. Receptors were obtained from a man aged 55 to 69 in good health.

The rearrangement links TRBV6-6 to TRBJ2-1; D might be TRBD2 (5 bases). Germline V CDR1 and CDR2: MNHNY, SVGAGI (reference sequence). This CDR3 comprises 15 residues. V lost 2 bases and J 7 bases, leaving 15 bases between the germline ends. The CDR3 bases are TGTGCCAGCAGTTACGCGGGCCCTCAGAGGAATGAGCAGTTCTTC. The encoded protein is CASSYAGPQRNEQFF.

This clonotype was seen more than once but under ten times. This chain joins TRBV11-3 and TRBJ2-5; 7 bases agree with TRBD1. In germline, CDR1 is SGHNT, CDR2 YENEEA. Unmatched junction bases numbered 9, after V lost 4 bases and J lost 4 bases. The CDR3 loop spans 15 amino acids. The CDR3 sequence is CASSSNTGVRETQYF. The CDR3 nucleotides read TGTGCCAGCAGCTCCAATACAGGGGTCCGAGAGACCCAGTACTTC.

The rearrangement links TRBV7-9 to TRBJ2-4, with 12 positions matching TRBD2. This CDR3 spans 15 amino acids. The V and J ends lost 1 base and 13 bases, in that order; junction bases with no gene match: 8. Germline CDR1 reads SEHNR; CDR2 reads FQNEAQ (reference sequence). The CDR3, as DNA: TGTGCCAGCAGCTTAGAACTAGCGGGGGGCCATGAGCAGTACTTC. Translation: CASSLELAGGHEQYF.

The chain employs TRBV28 and TRBJ2-7; 8 bases map to TRBD2. The V and J ends lost 5 bases and 6 bases, in that order; junction bases with no gene match: 9. CDR1 is MDHEN, CDR2 SYDVKM, per germline. The CDR3 consists of 14 residues. CDR3 sequence reads: CASSPPGGLTEQYF. CDR3 nucleotide sequence: TGTGCCAGCAGTCCCCCGGGGGGGTTGACCGAGCAGTACTTC.

This chain uses TRBV27 with TRBJ2-3, with 7 bases aligning to TRBD1. V dropped 2 bases and J dropped 4; count of bases not matched to a gene: 6. This CDR3 region has 15 residues. Germline assignment: CDR1 MNHEY and CDR2 SMNVEV (reference sequence). The CDR3 spells CASSLRGLWADTQYF. DNA for the CDR3: TGTGCCAGCAGTTTAAGGGGGCTTTGGGCAGATACGCAGTATTTT.

The chain couples TRBV3-1 to TRBJ2-7, with 8 bases matching TRBD2. Trimming at V came to 4 bases and at J to 0 bases, leaving 14 bases not matched to a gene. From germline, CDR1 is LGHDT and CDR2 YNNKEL (reference sequence). This CDR3 is built from 18 residues. The CDR3 DNA sequence: TGTGCCAGCAGCCCCAGTCAATCCGGGGGGGCCAGCTCCTACGAGCAGTACTTC. This gives the protein CASSPSQSGGASSYEQYF.

This rearrangement joins TRBV7-2 to TRBJ2-3, with D perhaps TRBD2 (6 bases). CDR3 length equals 14 residues. Germline CDR1 SGHTA, CDR2 FQGNSA. The V gene lost 5 bases and the J gene lost 5 bases, with 14 bases spanning the gap. In DNA, the CDR3 is TGTGCCAGCAGCCTGGCGGGGTATAGAGATACGCAGTATTTT. This gives the protein CASSLAGYRDTQYF.

The J gene is TRBJ1-3, the V gene TRBV5-1; D possibly corresponds to TRBD1 (6 bases). The V and J ends lost 4 bases and 4 bases respectively, with 15 bases between them. The CDR3 is 15 amino acids. Germline V lookup: CDR1 SGHRS, CDR2 YFSETQ. The CDR3 spells CASSPGQISGNTIYF. DNA for the CDR3: TGCGCCAGCAGCCCGGGACAAATCAGCGGAAACACCATATATTTT.

The chain employs TRBV20-1 and TRBJ1-1; the match to TRBD1 covers 7 bases. V gave up 6 bases and J gave up 3 bases; unmatched junction bases: 10. Per germline, CDR1 DFQATT and CDR2 SNEGSKA (reference sequence). The CDR3 is 14 amino acids. CDR3 sequence (DNA): TGCAGTGCCCCACGCACAGGGGCGGACACTGAAGCTTTCTTT. Translating it yields CSAPRTGADTEAFF.

The genes are TRBV3-1 and TRBJ2-1; unclear D gene. Trimming pared 1 base from V and 10 bases from J, leaving 11 bases between. CDR1 and CDR2 (germline): LGHDT, YNNKEL (reference sequence). The CDR3 contains 13 residues. The CDR3 coding sequence is TGTGCCAGCAGCCAAGTCCGAATCGGAGAGCAGTTCTTC. Translating gives CASSQVRIGEQFF.

V is TRBV20-1 and J is TRBJ1-2; unclear D gene. This CDR3 contains 12 residues. CDR1 is DFQATT, CDR2 SNEGSKA, per germline (reference sequence). Trimming left V 6 bases short and J 2 bases short, with 10 bases between. The CDR3 DNA reads TGCAGTGCCTGGACGGAGAACTATGGCTACACCTTC. Its protein product is CSAWTENYGYTF.

The gene calls are TRBV4-3 and TRBJ1-2; TRBD1 matches at 10 bases. Germline-derived CDR1 and CDR2 are LGHNA and YSLEER. Trimming took 2 bases from V and 6 from J; bases not matched to a gene: 6. The CDR3 spans 15 residues. As DNA, the CDR3 is TGCGCCAGCAGCCAATACGGGACAGGGGTTAATGGCTACACCTTC. Translating it yields CASSQYGTGVNGYTF.

The V and J genes are TRBV7-9 and TRBJ1-1, with 7 bases that match TRBD1. Unmatched junction bases numbered 8, after V lost 2 bases and J lost 5 bases. CDR3 length: 15 amino acids. Germline-derived CDR1 and CDR2 are SEHNR and FQNEAQ (reference sequence). This CDR3 reads CASSLSGTAWTEAFF. The CDR3 DNA follows: TGTGCCAGCAGCTTATCAGGGACAGCCTGGACTGAAGCTTTCTTT.

This clonotype was seen only a few times. This chain's CDR3 is CASSQDRGYEQFF. The CDR3, as DNA: TGCGCCAGCAGCCAAGATCGGGGCTATGAGCAGTTCTTC. The gene calls are TRBV4-3 and TRBJ2-1; D assignment may be TRBD1 or TRBD2 (5 bases each). Per the germline V gene, CDR1 is LGHNA and CDR2 is YSLEER. The V and J ends lost 0 bases and 8 bases respectively, with 8 bases between them. This CDR3 has 13 amino acids.

V and J are TRBV7-2 and TRBJ1-2; no definite D call. Germline-derived CDR1 and CDR2 are SGHTA and FQGNSA. V lost 5 bases, J lost 0 bases, and 13 bases lay in between. The CDR3 loop spans 15 amino acids. The DNA for the CDR3 is TGTGCCAGCAGCCCCTCCTCTTCTTCTAACTATGGCTACACCTTC. Translation: CASSPSSSSNYGYTF.

This clonotype was seen a handful of times. V gene TRBV4-3 combines with J gene TRBJ2-4; weak D call: TRBD2 (6 bases). The germline V and J ends were trimmed by 1 base and 3 bases, with 22 bases remaining between them. The CDR3 is 19 amino acids. Germline V CDR1 and CDR2: LGHNA, YSLEER. The CDR3 nucleotides are TGCGCCAGCAGCCAAGCTCGGATTTCTTCGGAGGGAAGCAAAAACATTCAGTACTTC. This codes for CASSQARISSEGSKNIQYF.

The J gene is TRBJ2-7, the V gene TRBV10-3; weak D call: TRBD1 (5 bases). This CDR3 comprises 14 residues. Between the trimmed V and J ends, which lost 8 bases and 0 bases, there was a span of 14 bases. CDR1 is ENHRY, CDR2 SYGVKD, per germline. The CDR3 sequence is CAIRYDRGSYEQYF. The DNA of the CDR3 is TGTGCCATCCGATATGACAGAGGCTCCTACGAGCAGTACTTC.

The V and J genes are TRBV3-1 and TRBJ2-3; 7 bases agree with TRBD1. The germline V gene encodes CDR1 LGHDT and CDR2 YNNKEL (reference sequence). There are 14 residues in the CDR3. Trimming at V came to 8 bases and at J to 3 bases, leaving 8 bases not matched to a gene. The CDR3 nucleotides read TGTGCCAGCTCCGACAGGGCAAGGACAGATACGCAGTATTTT. Translated: CASSDRARTDTQYF.

This clonotype turned up a few times. The chain uses TRBV5-1 and TRBJ2-3; D is perhaps TRBD1 (5 bases). CDR1 and CDR2 from the germline V gene are SGHRS and YFSETQ. V dropped 4 bases and J dropped 3 bases, with 12 bases sitting between them. The CDR3 loop spans 14 amino acids. This CDR3 reads CASSPQASTDTQYF. The CDR3 DNA reads TGCGCCAGCAGCCCACAGGCCTCAACAGATACGCAGTATTTT.

In this sample, this clonotype turned up a few times. This sequence joins TRBV7-9 and TRBJ2-7; no clear D. The V gene's germline CDR1 is SEHNR and CDR2 FQNEAQ (reference sequence). Trimming took 5 bases from V and 6 from J, leaving 26 bases between them. The CDR3 extends over 17 amino acids. CDR3 sequence: CASSPPAWSRSPGEQYF. The CDR3 DNA reads as TGTGCCAGCAGCCCGCCCGCTTGGTCGCGGTCTCCCGGCGAGCAGTACTTC.

In its sample, this clonotype was seen a few times. The V and J genes are TRBV20-1 and TRBJ1-2; D remains unclear. Trimming stripped 3 bases from V and 5 bases from J, with 13 bases between. CDR1 and CDR2 (germline): DFQATT, SNEGSKA (reference sequence). This CDR3 comprises 13 residues. The CDR3 region is CSARPAGWYGYTF. The CDR3 DNA reads TGCAGTGCTAGGCCAGCGGGGTGGTATGGCTACACCTTC.

This clonotype turned up a few times. This sequence joins TRBV9 and TRBJ2-7, with D unclear. The CDR3 runs to 15 residues. The germline gives CDR1 SGDLS, CDR2 YYNGEE. V was shortened by 4 bases and J by 1 base, with 15 bases between the two germline ends. The CDR3 DNA is TGTGCCAGCAGCCCTCAGTTTTCCATTTCCTACGAGCAGTACTTC. This encodes CASSPQFSISYEQYF. Combining the CDR3 with reference TRBV9 and TRBJ2-7 gives the whole variable domain DSGVTQTPKHLITATGQRVTLRCSPRSGDLSVYWYQQSLDQGLQFLIQYYNGEERAKGNILERFSAQQFPDLHSELNLSSLELGDSALYFCASSPQFSISYEQYFGPGTRLTVT.

The V and J genes are TRBV6-1 and TRBJ2-7, with 7 bases matching TRBD2. The DNA matches TRBJ2-5 better at its end, which makes the J call doubtful. Per the germline V gene, CDR1 is MNHNS and CDR2 is SASEGT. The CDR3 has 15 residues. The CDR3 is CASSKSGAMVGTQYF. CDR3 nucleotides: TGTGCCAGCAGTAAAAGCGGGGCCATGGTTGGGACCCAGTACTTC.

This clonotype was seen only a few times. The rearrangement uses TRBV6-5 and TRBJ2-7; D not certain. CDR1 is MNHEY and CDR2 is SVGAGI in the germline V gene. V was pared by 2 bases and J by 5 bases, with 16 bases between. This CDR3 has 15 residues. CDR3 protein: CASSYAANRLHEQYF. Here the CDR3 DNA reads TGTGCCAGCAGTTACGCGGCCAACCGCCTCCACGAGCAGTACTTC.

This clonotype showed up just a few times. V usage is TRBV20-1 and J usage is TRBJ1-2; TRBD1 aligns across 10 bases. CDR1 is DFQATT, CDR2 SNEGSKA, per germline (reference sequence). The CDR3 extends over 13 amino acids. Trimming took 6 bases from V and 5 from J; bases not matched to a gene: 6. CDR3 nucleotide sequence: TGCAGTGCCTCAGACAGGGGGCTGTATGGCTACACCTTC. It encodes CSASDRGLYGYTF.

This clonotype has only a few counts. This rearrangement joins TRBV7-2 to TRBJ1-5; D gene uncertain. Germline CDR1 and CDR2: SGHTA and FQGNSA. Trimming shortened V by 5 bases and J by 7 bases, and 12 bases separated the two germline ends. CDR3 length: 13 amino acids. The chain's CDR3 is CASSPAGMQPQHF. CDR3 coding DNA: TGTGCCAGCAGCCCCGCCGGTATGCAGCCCCAGCATTTT.

The chain recombines TRBV4-1 with TRBJ2-2; D may correspond to TRBD1 or TRBD2 (5 bases each). Trimming left V 0 bases short and J 4 bases short, with 12 bases between. The CDR3 covers 16 residues. CDR1 and CDR2 (germline): MGHRA, YSYEKL. The CDR3: CASSQETGAATGELFF. The CDR3 nucleotides are TGCGCCAGCAGCCAAGAGACCGGGGCTGCCACCGGGGAGCTGTTTTTT.